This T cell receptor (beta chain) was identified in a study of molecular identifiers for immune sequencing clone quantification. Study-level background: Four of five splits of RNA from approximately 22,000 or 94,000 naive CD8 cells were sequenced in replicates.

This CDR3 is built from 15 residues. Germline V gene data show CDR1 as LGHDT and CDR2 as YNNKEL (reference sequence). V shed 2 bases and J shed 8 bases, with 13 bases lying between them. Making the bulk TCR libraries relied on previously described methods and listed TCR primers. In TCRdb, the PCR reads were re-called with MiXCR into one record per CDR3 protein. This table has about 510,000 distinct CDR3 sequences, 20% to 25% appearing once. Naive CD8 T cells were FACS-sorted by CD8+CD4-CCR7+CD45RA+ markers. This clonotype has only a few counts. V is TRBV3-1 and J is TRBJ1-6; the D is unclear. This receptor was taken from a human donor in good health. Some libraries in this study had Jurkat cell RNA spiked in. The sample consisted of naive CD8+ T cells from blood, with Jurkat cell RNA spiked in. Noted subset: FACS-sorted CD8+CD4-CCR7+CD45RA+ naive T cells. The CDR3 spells CASSQTHGWDSPLHF. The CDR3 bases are TGTGCCAGCAGCCAAACGCATGGTTGGGATTCACCCCTCCACTTT.